The T cell receptor beta chain under discussion was sequenced for a study of blood T cells in healthy people across ages. A note on this clonotype: The target antigen is unknown.

Overall study findings and caveats: Calculation of diversity from one million T cells yielded estimates considered to be underestimates. Across the age range, TCR beta diversity per million T cells fell in a roughly linear way.

A J-beta primer mix and a sample-barcoded 5' primer were used in a second PCR of about 7 to 12 cycles. The template-switch adaptor, which had 12 random nucleotides, put a tag on each cDNA molecule. TCRdb reprocessed the 5' RACE reads via MiXCR and lists one record per CDR3 protein. Of around 1.5 million distinct CDR3 sequences listed, roughly a third are singletons. This CDR3 has 16 residues. V was cut by 1 base and J by 6 bases, with 19 bases left in between. The germline V gene encodes CDR1 SGHDN and CDR2 FVKESK. The rearrangement links TRBV14 to TRBJ2-7, with TRBD2 as a possible D gene (5 bases). This receptor was identified in a woman aged 25 to 39 in good health. The sequenced material came from blood. CDR3 in amino acids: CASSQVYSAGLTEQYF. The CDR3 DNA sequence: TGTGCCAGCAGCCAAGTTTACAGTGCGGGTCTAACCGAGCAGTACTTC.